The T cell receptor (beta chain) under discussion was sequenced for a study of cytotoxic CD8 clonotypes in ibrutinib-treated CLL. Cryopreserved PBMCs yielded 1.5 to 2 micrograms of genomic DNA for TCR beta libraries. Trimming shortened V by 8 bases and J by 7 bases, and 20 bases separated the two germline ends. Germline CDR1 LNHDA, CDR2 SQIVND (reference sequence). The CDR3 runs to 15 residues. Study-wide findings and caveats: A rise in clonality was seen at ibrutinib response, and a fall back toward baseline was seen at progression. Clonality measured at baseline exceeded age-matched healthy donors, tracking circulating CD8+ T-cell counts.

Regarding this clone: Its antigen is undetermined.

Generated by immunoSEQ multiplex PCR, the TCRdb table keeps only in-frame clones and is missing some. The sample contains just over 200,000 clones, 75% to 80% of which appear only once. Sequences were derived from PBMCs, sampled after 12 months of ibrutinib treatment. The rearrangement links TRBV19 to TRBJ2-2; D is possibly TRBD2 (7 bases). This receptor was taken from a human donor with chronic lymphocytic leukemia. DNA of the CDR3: TGTGCCAGTCTCGGGGGGCGCAAACGTAGCGGGGAGCTGTTTTTT. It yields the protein CASLGGRKRSGELFF.